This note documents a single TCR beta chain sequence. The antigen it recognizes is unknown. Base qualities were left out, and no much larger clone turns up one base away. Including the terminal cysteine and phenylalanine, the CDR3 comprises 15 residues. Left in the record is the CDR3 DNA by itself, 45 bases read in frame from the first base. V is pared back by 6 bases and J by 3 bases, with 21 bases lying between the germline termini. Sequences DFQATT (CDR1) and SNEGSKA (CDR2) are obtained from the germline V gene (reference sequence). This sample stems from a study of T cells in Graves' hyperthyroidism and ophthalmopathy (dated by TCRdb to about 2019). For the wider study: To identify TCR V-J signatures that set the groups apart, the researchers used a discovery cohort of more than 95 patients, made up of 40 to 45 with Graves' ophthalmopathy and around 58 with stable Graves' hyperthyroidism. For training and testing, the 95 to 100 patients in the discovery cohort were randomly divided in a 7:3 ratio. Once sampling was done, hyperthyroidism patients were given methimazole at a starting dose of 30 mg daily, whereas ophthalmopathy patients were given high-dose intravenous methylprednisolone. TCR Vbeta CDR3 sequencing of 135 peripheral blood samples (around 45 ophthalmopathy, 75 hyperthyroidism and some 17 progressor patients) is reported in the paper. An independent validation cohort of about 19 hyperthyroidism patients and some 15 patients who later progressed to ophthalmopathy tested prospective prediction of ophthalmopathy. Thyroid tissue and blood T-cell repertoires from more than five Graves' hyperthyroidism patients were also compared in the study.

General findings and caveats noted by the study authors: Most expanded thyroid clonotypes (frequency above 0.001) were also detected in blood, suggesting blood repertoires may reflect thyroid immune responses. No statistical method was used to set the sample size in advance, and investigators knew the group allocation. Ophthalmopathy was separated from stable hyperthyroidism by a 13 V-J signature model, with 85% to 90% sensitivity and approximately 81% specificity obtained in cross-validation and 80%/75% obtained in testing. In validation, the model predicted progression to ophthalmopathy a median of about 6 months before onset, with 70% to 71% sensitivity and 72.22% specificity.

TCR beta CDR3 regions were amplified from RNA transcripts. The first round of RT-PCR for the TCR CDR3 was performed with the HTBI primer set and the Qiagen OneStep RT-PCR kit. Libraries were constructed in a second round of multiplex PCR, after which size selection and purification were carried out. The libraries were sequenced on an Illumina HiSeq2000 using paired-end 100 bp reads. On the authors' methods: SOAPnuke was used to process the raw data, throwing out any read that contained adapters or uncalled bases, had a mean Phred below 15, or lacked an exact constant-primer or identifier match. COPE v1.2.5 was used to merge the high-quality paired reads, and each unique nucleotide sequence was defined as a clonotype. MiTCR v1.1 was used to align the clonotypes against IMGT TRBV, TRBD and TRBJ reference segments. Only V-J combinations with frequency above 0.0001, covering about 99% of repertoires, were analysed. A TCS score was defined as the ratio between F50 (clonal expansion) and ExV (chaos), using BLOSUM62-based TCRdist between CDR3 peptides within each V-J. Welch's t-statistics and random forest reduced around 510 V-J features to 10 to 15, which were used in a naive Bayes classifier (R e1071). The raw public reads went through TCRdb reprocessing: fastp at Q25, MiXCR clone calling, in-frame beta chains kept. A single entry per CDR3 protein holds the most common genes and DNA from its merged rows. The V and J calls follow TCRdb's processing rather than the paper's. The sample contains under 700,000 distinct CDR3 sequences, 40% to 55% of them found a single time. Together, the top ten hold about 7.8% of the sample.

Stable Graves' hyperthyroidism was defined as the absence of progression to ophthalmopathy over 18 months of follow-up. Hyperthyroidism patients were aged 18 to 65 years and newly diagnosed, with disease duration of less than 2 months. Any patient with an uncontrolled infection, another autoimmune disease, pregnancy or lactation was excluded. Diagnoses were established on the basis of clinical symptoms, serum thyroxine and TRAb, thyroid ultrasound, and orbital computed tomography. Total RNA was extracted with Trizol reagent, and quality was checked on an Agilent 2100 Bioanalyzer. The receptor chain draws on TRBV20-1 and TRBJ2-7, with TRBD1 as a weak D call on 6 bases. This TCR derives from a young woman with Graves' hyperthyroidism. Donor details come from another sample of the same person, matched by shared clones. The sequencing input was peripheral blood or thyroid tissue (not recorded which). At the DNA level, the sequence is TGCAGTGCCAAAAACACAGGGCCTAAATTCTACGAGCAGTACTTC. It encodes CSAKNTGPKFYEQYF.